A single sample is the source of the 6 T cell receptor beta chains below, sequenced in a study of T cells in localized non-small cell lung cancer. The repertoire was sequenced with immunoSEQ multiplex PCR; TCRdb's copy has only in-frame clones and lacks some. The table records over a thousand clones, about a quarter of them present only once. The input for sequencing was normal lung tissue next to the tumor, taken before any cancer treatment. The receptors shown here come from a man aged 40 to 75 with stage I lung adenocarcinoma.

The chain is built from TRBV9 and TRBJ2-3; no firm D call. Between the trimmed V and J ends, which lost 0 bases and 4 bases, there was a span of 6 bases. Germline V lookup: CDR1 SGDLS, CDR2 YYNGEE. CDR3 length: 13 residues. DNA of the CDR3: TGTGCCAGCAGCGTAGACCGGCCAGATACGCAGTATTTT. It encodes CASSVDRPDTQYF.

The chain joins TRBV9 to TRBJ2-1, with TRBD1 matching over 7 bases. With V trimmed by 2 bases and J by 8 bases, 4 bases remained unmatched. Germline V gene data show CDR1 as SGDLS and CDR2 as YYNGEE. The CDR3 has 13 residues. The CDR3 DNA sequence: TGTGCCAGCAGCGTTGACAGGGCCTATGAGCAGTTCTTC. It encodes CASSVDRAYEQFF.

As DNA, the CDR3 is TGTGCCAGCAGCGCGAGTACTGGGAAATGGTACACTGAAGCTTTCTTT. Translation: CASSASTGKWYTEAFF. V gene TRBV9 combines with J gene TRBJ1-1; D is undetermined. Germline V lookup: CDR1 SGDLS, CDR2 YYNGEE. CDR3 length equals 16 residues. Deletions cut 3 bases from V and 3 bases from J, with 18 bases between.

This clone showed up just a few times. This rearrangement joins TRBV11-3 to TRBJ2-3; tentative D call: TRBD2 (6 bases). From germline, CDR1 is SGHNT and CDR2 YENEEA. The CDR3 sequence is 16 residues long. V dropped 6 bases and J dropped 2 bases, with 18 bases sitting between them. The CDR3 reads CASRSGSGLITDTQYF. The CDR3 DNA follows: TGTGCCAGCAGGAGCGGTAGCGGACTGATCACAGATACGCAGTATTTT.

The chain combines TRBV19 with TRBJ2-4; 10 nucleotides agree with TRBD2. The V gene end was trimmed by 5 bases and the J gene end by 8 bases; junction bases not matched to a gene: 3. The CDR3 spans 13 residues. Germline-derived CDR1 and CDR2 are LNHDA and SQIVND (reference sequence). CDR3 sequence reads: CASSLTSGHIQYF. The CDR3 DNA follows: TGTGCCAGTAGTTTGACTAGCGGGCACATTCAGTACTTC.

By share, this clone counts as medium-sized. This chain links TRBV9 with TRBJ2-6, with a weak D call TRBD2 (6 bases). V lost 2 bases to trimming and J lost 1 base, with 10 bases between them. The germline CDR1 and CDR2 sequences are SGDLS and YYNGEE. This CDR3 has 16 amino acids. CDR3 sequence reads: CASSVSGRSGANVLTF. Written as DNA, the CDR3 is TGTGCCAGCAGCGTGAGTGGGAGGTCTGGGGCCAACGTCCTGACTTTC.